A single sample gave rise to the 20 T cell receptor beta chains below, sequenced in a study of CD8 T cell repertoires and HIV-1 epitope variants. Assay: immunoSEQ multiplex PCR; the TCRdb copy retains only in-frame clones and omits some. This table holds about 95,000 clones, almost 75% found once. The specimen sequenced was uncultured baseline CD8+ T cells from peripheral blood mononuclear cells (PBMCs). These receptors were obtained from a male donor with HIV.

The J gene is TRBJ2-5, the V gene TRBV14; D possibly corresponds to TRBD2 (8 bases). The germline CDR1 and CDR2 sequences are SGHDN and FVKESK. The CDR3 length is 16 residues. Trimming pared 4 bases from V and 2 bases from J, leaving 17 bases between. CDR3 in DNA: TGTGCCAGCAGCCGGGACAGCGGGGGCTTACAAGAGACCCAGTACTTC. Protein product: CASSRDSGGLQETQYF.

CDR3 region: CASSLVAGGSYNEQFF. The CDR3 bases are TGCGCCAGCAGCTTGGTGGCGGGAGGGTCCTACAATGAGCAGTTCTTC. This chain links TRBV5-1 with TRBJ2-1; 9 bases map to TRBD2. CDR1 is SGHRS and CDR2 is YFSETQ in the germline V gene. This CDR3 contains 16 residues. The V segment lost 0 bases and the J segment 1 base; nucleotides outside the gene matches: 2.

Concerning this clone: No conserved phenylalanine or tryptophan ends this CDR3, so it is likely a read error. This chain joins TRBV10-2 and TRBJ2-6, with D unresolved. The V and J ends lost 5 bases and 5 bases respectively, with 22 bases between them. Germline V gene sequence: CDR1 WSHSY, CDR2 SAAADI. The CDR3 runs to 18 residues. CDR3 DNA: TGCGCCAGCAGTAGCTTAATCACTTCTAACAATCGGGCCAACGTCCTGACTTTA. Protein product: CASSSLITSNNRANVLTL.

This sequence joins TRBV6-1 and TRBJ2-1, with TRBD1 as a possible D gene (5 bases). V lost 1 base to trimming and J lost 0 bases, with 7 bases between them. Germline assignment: CDR1 MNHNS and CDR2 SASEGT. This CDR3 is 15 amino acids long. The CDR3 sequence: CASSEDRSSYNEQFF. CDR3 DNA sequence: TGTGCCAGCAGTGAAGACAGGAGCTCCTACAATGAGCAGTTCTTC.

V gene TRBV11-2 combines with J gene TRBJ2-1; D unclear. CDR1 is SGHAT, CDR2 FQNNGV, per germline. The V and J ends lost 8 bases and 0 bases respectively, with 11 bases between them. The CDR3 length is 14 residues. The CDR3 region is CASLDPSSYNEQFF. CDR3 nucleotide sequence: TGTGCCAGCCTAGACCCCAGCTCCTACAATGAGCAGTTCTTC.

This chain uses TRBV23-1 with TRBJ2-1; tentatively, D is TRBD1 (5 bases). TRBV23-1 is an ORF; its function is uncertain. V lost 7 bases and J lost 7, with 23 bases in between. CDR3 length: 16 amino acids. In DNA form, the CDR3 reads TGCGCCAGCACCCCGCCGTGGACAATGCTGAAGAATGAGCAGTTCTTC. It encodes CASTPPWTMLKNEQFF.

This clone has more than one count but fewer than ten. This chain connects TRBV6-5 to TRBJ1-1; D remains ambiguous. V gave up 8 bases and J gave up 5 bases, with 9 bases separating them. From germline, CDR1 is MNHEY and CDR2 SVGAGI. The CDR3 sequence is 11 residues long. The CDR3 nucleotides read TGTGCCAGCGCAAAGAGGACTGAAGCTTTCTTT. Protein product: CASAKRTEAFF.

This clone was observed many times. This rearrangement joins TRBV5-6 to TRBJ2-3, with 13 bases that match TRBD2. J was trimmed by 1 base and V by 5 bases; bases with no gene match: 10. CDR3 length equals 18 residues. Germline assignment: CDR1 SGHDT and CDR2 YYEEEE. This chain's CDR3 is CASSAGLAGAWGTDTQYF. The CDR3 DNA reads as TGTGCCAGCAGTGCTGGACTAGCGGGAGCGTGGGGCACAGATACGCAGTATTTT.

This clone was counted only a few times. The rearrangement joins TRBV7-9 to TRBJ2-7; the D gene is possibly TRBD1 (5 bases). V lost 6 bases and J lost 2, with 14 bases in between. The CDR3 sequence is 14 residues long. Per germline, CDR1 SEHNR and CDR2 FQNEAQ (reference sequence). The CDR3 spells CASSFKGIPYEQYF. The CDR3 nucleotides read TGTGCCAGCAGTTTCAAGGGGATCCCCTACGAGCAGTACTTC.

This rearrangement joins TRBV15 to TRBJ1-1, with 9 bases identical to TRBD1. The CDR3 covers 19 residues. The junction had 17 bases not matched to a gene; V was cut back by 2 bases and J by 4 bases. In germline, CDR1 is LNHNV, CDR2 YYDKDF (reference sequence). CDR3 coding DNA: TGTGCCACCAGCAGAAATTGGGGACAGGGTCATCAATTCTTCACTGAAGCTTTCTTT. Amino acid sequence: CATSRNWGQGHQFFTEAFF.

The genes are TRBV15 and TRBJ2-2; 8 positions match TRBD2. Losses at the gene ends were 9 bases for V and 4 bases for J; bases not matched to a gene: 7. This CDR3 is 14 amino acids long. CDR1 is LNHNV, CDR2 YYDKDF, per germline (reference sequence). In DNA form, the CDR3 reads TGTGCCACAGGACTAGCACGGTCCACCGGGGAGCTGTTTTTT. This codes for CATGLARSTGELFF.

The chain recombines TRBV7-8 with TRBJ2-7; 9 positions match TRBD1. Germline CDR1 reads SGHVS; CDR2 reads FQNEAQ. This CDR3 has 14 amino acids. After removal of 4 bases from V and 4 bases from J, the junction contained 5 bases not matched to a gene. CDR3 in amino acids: CASSYTGGAYEQYF. CDR3 in DNA: TGTGCCAGCAGCTACACAGGGGGCGCTTACGAGCAGTACTTC.

A few counts support this clone. V is TRBV28 and J is TRBJ1-5; D ambiguous. The CDR3 has 11 amino acids. Germline lookup yields CDR1 MDHEN and CDR2 SYDVKM. Between the trimmed V and J ends, which lost 3 bases and 9 bases, there was a span of 6 bases. This chain's CDR3 is CASSFAPPQHF. The CDR3 DNA sequence: TGTGCCAGCAGTTTTGCACCGCCCCAGCATTTT.

The chain carries TRBV15 and TRBJ1-5; D ambiguous. V lost 6 bases, J lost 0 bases, and 12 bases lay in between. Germline V CDR1 and CDR2: LNHNV, YYDKDF (reference sequence). The CDR3 is 15 residues long. The DNA for the CDR3 is TGTGCCACCAGTAAAGTTAGGGATAGCAATCAGCCCCAGCATTTT. It specifies CATSKVRDSNQPQHF.

CDR3 loop: CASSLARVGGPGANVLTF. Written as DNA, the CDR3 is TGCGCCAGCAGCTTGGCACGGGTTGGGGGACCTGGGGCCAACGTCCTGACTTTC. V and J are TRBV5-1 and TRBJ2-6; D possibly matches TRBD1 or TRBD2 (5 bases each). The ends were cut back, 0 bases at V and 2 bases at J, with 15 bases in the middle. This CDR3 has 18 amino acids. Germline V gene data show CDR1 as SGHRS and CDR2 as YFSETQ.

The genes are TRBV27 and TRBJ1-4, with 7 bases fitting TRBD1. This CDR3 region has 15 residues. Looked up from germline, CDR1 is MNHEY and CDR2 is SMNVEV (reference sequence). V lost 5 bases to trimming and J lost 4 bases; unmatched junction nucleotides: 7. The CDR3: CASSERDSFNEKLFF. The CDR3 DNA sequence: TGTGCCAGCAGTGAACGGGACAGTTTTAATGAAAAACTGTTTTTT.

The chain recombines TRBV19 with TRBJ2-1; 9 bases fit TRBD1. Germline CDR1 LNHDA, CDR2 SQIVND (reference sequence). The V and J ends lost 3 bases and 4 bases, in that order; junction bases with no gene match: 10. This CDR3 comprises 17 residues. CDR3 region: CASSMGSTGGRYNEQFF. The CDR3 DNA sequence: TGTGCCAGTAGTATGGGCTCCACAGGGGGCAGGTACAATGAGCAGTTCTTC.

A remark on this clone: The junction differs from germline at one of its ends, possibly a read error. This rearrangement joins TRBV6-6 to TRBJ1-5, with D perhaps matching TRBD1 (5 bases). The CDR3 has 12 amino acids. Germline CDR1 MNHNY, CDR2 SVGAGI (reference sequence). The CDR3: CASSYSGTDTIF. In DNA form, the CDR3 reads TGTGCCAGCAGTTACTCGGGGACGGATACAATTTTT.

V usage is TRBV19 and J usage is TRBJ2-7; 8 nucleotides match TRBD1. The CDR3 totals 14 residues. The trim removed 6 bases at V and 5 bases at J, leaving 9 bases unmatched. The germline CDR1 and CDR2 sequences are LNHDA and SQIVND (reference sequence). The CDR3 reads CASSRDRYPNEQYF. DNA of the CDR3: TGTGCCAGTAGCAGGGACAGGTACCCCAACGAGCAGTACTTC.

The chain has TRBV6-6 and TRBJ2-7; TRBD1 agrees at 7 bases. The CDR3 runs 13 residues. V gave up 8 bases and J gave up 5 bases; unmatched junction bases: 9. CDR1 and CDR2 from the germline V gene are MNHNY and SVGAGI (reference sequence). The CDR3 DNA follows: TGTGCCAGCGGGAGACAGGGAAAGGACGAGCAGTACTTC. Protein product: CASGRQGKDEQYF.